The rows below give T cell receptor beta chains drawn from one sample of a study of blood T cells in healthy people across ages. TCRdb ran MiXCR on the 5' RACE reads and lists one entry per CDR3 protein. This table has about 640,000 distinct CDR3 sequences, approximately 30% appearing once. Material: blood. The receptors derive from a woman aged 80 or over in good health. Both conserved end residues are part of each CDR3. The D gene is left open where the match is weak. Size is omitted from some rows. Given values are once, few, many or a class for expanded clones.

D	J	size	V	CDR3	DNA
NA	TRBJ2-1	NA	TRBV18	CASSESGSNYGYTFGSGTKEQFF	NA
TRBD2	TRBJ2-1	NA	TRBV7-2	CASSLAPSGYNEQFF	TGTGCCAGCAGCTTAGCTCCTAGCGGCTACAATGAGCAGTTCTTC
NA	TRBJ1-1	many	TRBV20-1	CSASRERGGSWNTEAFF	TGCAGTGCTAGCAGGGAAAGAGGGGGATCTTGGAACACTGAAGCTTTCTTT
NA	TRBJ1-5	NA	TRBV28	CASSFSLGPNQPQHF	TGTGCCAGCAGTTTCTCGCTTGGTCCGAATCAGCCCCAGCATTTT
NA	TRBJ2-1	many	TRBV5-1	CASSLVIDDEQFF	TGCGCCAGCAGCTTGGTCATCGATGATGAGCAGTTCTTC
TRBD2	TRBJ2-1	many	TRBV12-3/TRBV12-4	CASSLTSGVEQFF	TGTGCCAGCAGTCTGACTAGCGGGGTTGAGCAGTTCTTC
NA	TRBJ2-3	many	TRBV4-2	CASSPQPGTHGTTKRDTQYF	TGTGCCAGCAGCCCCCAGCCGGGGACGCATGGGACAACAAAACGTGATACGCAGTATTTT
TRBD2	TRBJ2-1	many	TRBV6-5	CASSSGTSGGAGLEQFF	TGTGCCAGCAGTTCTGGGACTAGCGGGGGGGCGGGTCTGGAGCAGTTCTTC
NA	TRBJ1-1	NA	TRBV27	CASSSPVGTEAFF	TGTGCCAGCAGTAGCCCGGTGGGGACGGAAGCTTTCTTT
TRBD1	TRBJ2-7	NA	TRBV2	CASTVQGTGEQYF	TGTGCCAGCACCGTACAGGGGACGGGCGAGCAGTACTTC
NA	TRBJ2-6	many	TRBV6-6	CASRKGGGGSGANVLTF	TGTGCCAGCAGAAAAGGGGGCGGGGGCTCTGGGGCCAACGTCCTGACTTTC
NA	TRBJ2-6	many	TRBV5-1	CASSLEEVTGANVLTF	TGCGCCAGCAGCTTGGAGGAGGTCACTGGGGCCAACGTCCTGACTTTC
TRBD1	TRBJ1-2	few	TRBV30	CAWSLSEKGAYGYTF	TGTGCCTGGAGTTTATCTGAGAAGGGGGCCTATGGCTACACCTTC
NA	TRBJ1-5	many	TRBV12-3/TRBV12-4	CASSFSGGRNQPQHF	TGTGCCAGCAGTTTCTCGGGGGGCCGCAATCAGCCCCAGCATTTT
NA	TRBJ1-6	NA	TRBV10-3	CAISESGNTSPLHF	TGTGCCATCAGTGAGTCAGGGAATACTTCACCCCTCCACTTT
NA	TRBJ2-3	few	TRBV6-5	CASRQGGQISPQYF	TGTGCCAGCAGGCAGGGGGGGCAAATCAGCCCCCAGTATTTT
NA	TRBJ2-7	few	TRBV5-5	CASSLMLTASSYEQYF	TGTGCCAGCAGCTTGATGCTTACGGCGAGCTCCTACGAGCAGTACTTC
NA	TRBJ1-1	NA	TRBV3-1	CASSQGGAGGGTEAFF	TGTGCCAGCAGCCAAGGCGGGGCAGGTGGGGGCACTGAAGCTTTCTTT
NA	TRBJ2-1	many	TRBV6-2/TRBV6-3	CASSTGPYNEQFF	TGTGCCAGCAGTACTGGGCCCTACAATGAGCAGTTCTTC
NA	TRBJ2-3	NA	TRBV5-1	CASSLRGDNTDTQYF	TGCGCCAGCAGCTTGAGGGGGGATAACACAGATACGCAGTATTTT
NA	TRBJ2-5	many	TRBV6-6	CASSSSTSQETQYF	TGTGCCAGCAGTTCCTCGACTAGCCAAGAGACCCAGTACTTC
NA	TRBJ1-2	many	TRBV25-1	CASSARQSGYGYTF	TGTGCCAGCAGTGCTCGACAGTCAGGCTATGGCTACACCTTC
NA	TRBJ1-6	few	TRBV7-9	CASSPPDTLPLHF	TGTGCCAGCAGCCCCCCGGACACTTTACCCCTCCACTTT
TRBD1	TRBJ2-1	many	TRBV6-5	CASRTGGTYNEQFF	TGTGCCAGCAGAACAGGGGGAACCTACAATGAGCAGTTCTTC
NA	TRBJ1-1	NA	TRBV12-3/TRBV12-4	CASSVSRGPEAFF	TGTGCCAGCAGTGTCAGTCGTGGACCTGAAGCTTTCTTT
TRBD1	TRBJ2-3	NA	TRBV30	CAWSVVWTGRTDTQYF	TGTGCCTGGAGTGTGGTCTGGACAGGGCGCACAGATACGCAGTATTTT
TRBD1	TRBJ1-2	many	TRBV7-2	CASSLTGGRGYGYTF	TGTGCCAGCAGCTTAACAGGGGGAAGAGGGTATGGCTACACCTTC
NA	TRBJ1-2	many	TRBV29-1	CSVEVGVNYGYTF	TGCAGCGTTGAAGTGGGGGTAAACTATGGCTACACCTTC
NA	TRBJ2-5	few	TRBV11-2	CASSTNRETQYF	TGTGCCAGCAGCACCAACAGGGAGACCCAGTACTTC
NA	TRBJ2-6	NA	TRBV5-4	CATIREPGAGANVRTF	TGTGCCACCATCCGGGAGCCCGGTGCTGGGGCCAACGTCCGGACTTTC
NA	TRBJ2-7	NA	TRBV28	CASRLQGIYEQYF	TGTGCCAGCAGATTACAGGGAATCTACGAGCAGTACTTC
NA	TRBJ2-4	NA	TRBV13	CASSLSSNIQYF	TGTGCCAGCAGCTTAAGTTCTAACATTCAGTACTTC
NA	TRBJ1-1	many	TRBV7-8	CASSLARGRDTEAFF	TGTGCCAGCAGCTTAGCGAGGGGGAGGGACACTGAAGCTTTCTTT
TRBD1	TRBJ1-2	many	TRBV5-1	CASSPGTGLSYGYTF	TGCGCCAGCAGCCCGGGGACAGGGCTGTCCTATGGCTACACCTTC
NA	TRBJ2-3	NA	TRBV11-2	CASSYSPGLDTQYF	TGTGCCAGCAGCTATAGCCCAGGGCTAGATACGCAGTATTTT
NA	TRBJ2-2	NA	TRBV4-1	CASSPVARQGTGELFF	TGCGCCAGCAGCCCCGTGGCGCGTCAGGGCACCGGGGAGCTGTTTTTT
TRBD2	TRBJ2-5	NA	TRBV10-3	CAISGTSGTKQYF	TGTGCCATCAGTGGGACTAGCGGGACCAAGCAGTACTTC
NA	TRBJ2-7	many	TRBV27	CASSLSLTNEQYF	TGTGCCAGCAGTTTATCTCTAACCAACGAGCAGTACTTC
NA	TRBJ1-2	few	TRBV5-4	CASRNVRTAPFHGYTF	TGTGCCAGCAGGAACGTACGGACAGCTCCCTTCCATGGCTACACCTTC
NA	TRBJ1-1	few	TRBV2	CASKIMPGGNAEAFF	TGTGCCAGCAAAATAATGCCGGGGGGGAACGCTGAAGCTTTCTTT
TRBD1	TRBJ1-2	NA	TRBV6-5	CASGDRENYGYTF	TGTGCCAGCGGGGACAGGGAAAACTATGGCTACACCTTC
NA	TRBJ1-1	many	TRBV20-1	CSAAVGSTEAFF	TGCAGTGCTGCTGTTGGTAGCACTGAAGCTTTCTTT
TRBD2	TRBJ2-5	many	TRBV27	CASRRLAGVETQYF	TGTGCCAGCAGACGACTAGCGGGGGTGGAGACCCAGTACTTC
TRBD1	TRBJ2-5	many	TRBV20-1	CSATGEFQETQYF	TGCAGTGCAACAGGGGAATTCCAAGAGACCCAGTACTTC
TRBD2	TRBJ2-3	many	TRBV7-3	CASSHLSGDAGTDTQYF	TGTGCCAGCAGCCACCTCAGCGGGGATGCCGGCACAGATACGCAGTATTTT
TRBD2	TRBJ2-7	many	TRBV14	CASSQTGGYEQYF	TGTGCCAGCAGCCAGACGGGAGGGTACGAGCAGTACTTC
NA	TRBJ1-4	few	TRBV6-1	CASRIDVIGEKLFF	TGTGCCAGCAGGATTGACGTAATAGGGGAAAAACTGTTTTTT